These 23 T cell receptor beta chains came from one sample sequenced in a study of cytomegalovirus exposure and HLA in healthy donors. Use of 60 Vbeta and 13 Jbeta primers characterized the PCR. Method: immunoSEQ multiplex PCR; TCRdb's copy keeps in-frame clones and lacks some. The table shows over 95,000 clones, with about three quarters occurring only once. What was sequenced was PBMCs. These receptors were taken from a woman between 40 and 55 years old in good health and CMV-seropositive.

This chain joins TRBV30 and TRBJ2-2; tentatively, D is TRBD2 (6 bases). Germline lookup yields CDR1 GTSNPN and CDR2 SVGIG (reference sequence). This CDR3 has 13 residues. V was shortened by 7 bases and J by 7 bases, with 16 bases between the two germline ends. The CDR3, as DNA: TGTGCCTTCACCTCGGGGGTAGGCGGGGAGCTGTTTTTT. This sequence encodes CAFTSGVGGELFF.

V and J are TRBV2 and TRBJ1-2; weak D call: TRBD1 (5 bases). Germline V CDR1 and CDR2: SNHLY, FYNNEI. The CDR3 consists of 15 residues. Trimming pared 4 bases from V and 0 bases from J, leaving 12 bases between. The CDR3 DNA is TGTGCCAGCAGTGGTACGACAGATACTAACTATGGCTACACCTTC. It codes for CASSGTTDTNYGYTF.

The table lists this clone with a count of one. The gene calls are TRBV14 and TRBJ1-1; D is possibly TRBD1 (6 bases). The CDR3 consists of 17 residues. Trimming took off 4 bases at V and 5 bases at J, with 23 bases between the two ends. Germline-derived CDR1 and CDR2 are SGHDN and FVKESK. DNA for the CDR3: TGTGCCAGCAGCCTAGCCCCGTACAGGGTTCTAGGGACTGAAGCTTTCTTT. Its translation: CASSLAPYRVLGTEAFF.

In this sample, this clone turned up a few times. The chain carries TRBV30 and TRBJ2-7, with TRBD2 as a possible D gene (6 bases). This CDR3 is 18 amino acids long. Germline CDR1 and CDR2: GTSNPN and SVGIG (reference sequence). V was clipped by 3 bases and J by 4 bases, with 28 bases between them. CDR3 protein: CAWRGGNRNTSLKYEQYF. The CDR3 DNA is TGTGCCTGGAGGGGGGGTAACCGGAACACCTCCCTAAAGTACGAGCAGTACTTC.

CDR3 nucleotide sequence: TGTGCTAGTGGTTTGGTTCCGGGGGGATCAAACAATGAGCAGTTCTTC. Protein product: CASGLVPGGSNNEQFF. The rearrangement joins TRBV12-5 to TRBJ2-1; 7 nucleotides line up with TRBD2. J lost 5 bases, V lost 0 bases, and 7 bases had no gene match. The CDR3 has 16 amino acids. CDR1 and CDR2 (germline): LGHNT, FRNRAP.

The V and J genes are TRBV12-5 and TRBJ1-1; 7 bases are shared with TRBD1. Germline CDR1 is LGHNT and CDR2 is FRNRAP. The CDR3 runs to 14 residues. V lost 2 bases and J lost 6; bases outside the gene matches: 6. The CDR3 here is CASGLTGQLAEAFF. The CDR3 DNA reads as TGTGCTAGTGGTTTGACGGGACAGCTAGCTGAAGCTTTCTTT.

The chain couples TRBV30 to TRBJ2-6; weak D call: TRBD1 (6 bases). The V gene's germline CDR1 is GTSNPN and CDR2 SVGIG (reference sequence). CDR3 length: 15 residues. Trimming removed 8 bases from V and 0 bases from J, with 14 bases in between. CDR3 nucleotide sequence: TGTGCCCTCGGGACATTCCTCTCTGGGGCCAACGTCCTGACTTTC. It translates to CALGTFLSGANVLTF.

This clone was detected once. This sequence joins TRBV18 and TRBJ1-1; 8 bases align to TRBD1. The CDR3 spans 13 residues. Looked up from germline, CDR1 is KGHSH and CDR2 is LQKENI. V lost 4 bases, J lost 7 bases, and 5 bases stayed unmatched. The CDR3, as DNA: TGTGCCAGCTCACAAGGGACAGGCCTTGAAGCTTTCTTT. Translation gives CASSQGTGLEAFF.

The chain combines TRBV5-1 with TRBJ1-2; D is perhaps TRBD1 (5 bases). Germline V gene sequence: CDR1 SGHRS, CDR2 YFSETQ. The CDR3 is made up of 14 amino acids. V lost 4 bases and J lost 6, with 16 bases in between. CDR3 bases: TGCGCCAGCAGCGGAAGATCAGGGATGGATGGCTACACCTTC. Translation gives CASSGRSGMDGYTF.

The rearrangement uses TRBV14 and TRBJ1-6; D unclear. This CDR3 region has 16 residues. The V gene's germline CDR1 is SGHDN and CDR2 FVKESK. The V end lost 0 bases, the J end lost 9 bases, and 15 bases lay between the germline ends. The CDR3, as DNA: TGTGCCAGCAGCCAAGATCTTGGCAGAGGGAGTTCACCCCTCCACTTT. Amino acids: CASSQDLGRGSSPLHF.

CDR3 sequence (DNA): TGTGCCAGCACTATTTTGACAGCATCAGATACGCAGTATTTT. It is translated as CASTILTASDTQYF. The chain couples TRBV6-1 to TRBJ2-3, with a possible D match to TRBD1 (5 bases). Germline V gives CDR1 MNHNS, CDR2 SASEGT. Trimming removed 7 bases at V and 4 bases at J, with 15 bases between. This CDR3 region has 14 residues.

This clone was counted between two and nine times. Other nucleotide sequences from this sample produce the same CDR3. The chain employs TRBV5-5 and TRBJ1-5; D uncertain. CDR1 and CDR2 from the germline V gene are SGHKS and YYEKEE (reference sequence). The CDR3 has 14 amino acids. V was cut by 0 bases and J by 2 bases, with 6 bases left in between. The CDR3 DNA reads as TGTGCCAGCAGCTTGGCGGTGGGCAATCAGCCCCAGCATTTT. Protein sequence: CASSLAVGNQPQHF.

This sequence joins TRBV7-8 and TRBJ2-3; TRBD1 is a possible D gene (5 bases). V was shortened by 1 base and J by 4 bases, with 12 bases between the two germline ends. The CDR3 loop spans 15 amino acids. Per the germline V gene, CDR1 is SGHVS and CDR2 is FQNEAQ. CDR3: CASSLVGRVPDTQYF. The CDR3 DNA follows: TGTGCCAGCAGCTTAGTGGGCAGGGTGCCAGATACGCAGTATTTT.

The chain joins TRBV30 to TRBJ2-3, with TRBD1 matching 7 bases. Germline assignment: CDR1 GTSNPN and CDR2 SVGIG (reference sequence). The trim removed 0 bases at V and 1 base at J, leaving 7 bases unmatched. CDR3 length equals 16 residues. The CDR3 region is CAWSVGRTGGTDTQYF. The DNA for the CDR3 is TGTGCCTGGAGTGTAGGAAGAACAGGGGGCACAGATACGCAGTATTTT.

V is TRBV7-3 and J is TRBJ1-1; possibly TRBD1 for D (5 bases). This CDR3 has 14 amino acids. In germline, CDR1 is SGHTA, CDR2 FQGTGA. V lost 0 bases and J lost 10, with 15 bases in between. The DNA for the CDR3 is TGTGCCAGCAGCTTAACAAGGGGTTCTCAGGCAGCTTTCTTT. It translates to CASSLTRGSQAAFF.

The chain is built from TRBV18 and TRBJ2-7; 9 nucleotides line up with TRBD1. V was clipped by 3 bases and J by 3 bases; unmatched bases: 15. Germline-derived CDR1 and CDR2 are KGHSH and LQKENI. This CDR3 contains 18 residues. CDR3: CASSPVSSGQGPYYEQYF. For the CDR3, the DNA is TGTGCCAGCTCACCTGTTTCTTCGGGACAGGGACCCTACTACGAGCAGTACTTC.

Here the CDR3 DNA reads TGTGCCAGCAGCGTCCGGGGGTTTACGCAGTATTTT. Residues: CASSVRGFTQYF. The rearrangement uses TRBV5-6 and TRBJ2-3; TRBD2 is a possible D gene (6 bases). Trimming removed 4 bases at V and 8 bases at J, with 11 bases between. The germline V gene encodes CDR1 SGHDT and CDR2 YYEEEE. The CDR3 is 12 residues long.

This clone was seen a few times. The DNA of the CDR3 is TGTGCCAGCAGTCCAAAGACAGGGCTCGGGCAGCCCCAGCATTTT. This translates into CASSPKTGLGQPQHF. The rearrangement joins TRBV6-5 to TRBJ1-5; 7 bases align to TRBD1. Per the germline V gene, CDR1 is MNHEY and CDR2 is SVGAGI. This CDR3 contains 15 residues. The junction had 11 bases not matched to a gene; V was cut back by 5 bases and J by 7 bases.

The chain has TRBV19 and TRBJ1-4, with TRBD1 matching 7 bases. Germline V CDR1 and CDR2: LNHDA, SQIVND (reference sequence). The ends lost 4 bases at V and 2 bases at J; junction bases unmatched: 4. The CDR3 is 15 residues long. The chain's CDR3 is CASSTRQGTNEKLFF. DNA of the CDR3: TGTGCCAGTAGTACGAGACAGGGCACTAATGAAAAACTGTTTTTT.

The genes are TRBV2 and TRBJ1-1; 12 nucleotides match TRBD1. Germline assignment: CDR1 SNHLY and CDR2 FYNNEI. J was trimmed by 1 base and V by 4 bases; bases with no gene match: 4. The CDR3 is made up of 16 amino acids. CDR3 residues: CASSGGTGGANTEAFF. In DNA form, the CDR3 reads TGTGCCAGCAGTGGGGGGACAGGGGGCGCGAACACTGAAGCTTTCTTT.

This chain uses TRBV7-9 with TRBJ2-2; the D gene is possibly TRBD2 (7 bases). Germline CDR1 SEHNR, CDR2 FQNEAQ (reference sequence). The V and J ends lost 7 bases and 2 bases respectively, with 23 bases between them. This CDR3 spans 18 amino acids. The CDR3 reads CASTGGPSPARNTGELFF. The CDR3 DNA sequence: TGTGCCAGCACCGGGGGGCCCTCCCCTGCCCGTAACACCGGGGAGCTGTTTTTT.

The CDR3 is CASRLREGTEAFF. CDR3 coding DNA: TGTGCCAGCAGATTAAGAGAGGGCACTGAAGCTTTCTTT. This rearrangement joins TRBV6-1 to TRBJ1-1; no clear D gene. Germline V lookup: CDR1 MNHNS, CDR2 SASEGT. The length of the CDR3 is 13 residues. V was pared by 6 bases and J by 4 bases, with 12 bases between.

In its sample, this clone was seen once. The V and J genes are TRBV6-5 and TRBJ2-5; weak D call: TRBD1 (5 bases). The end of the DNA fits TRBJ2-7 better, so the J call may be wrong. The V gene's germline CDR1 is MNHEY and CDR2 SVGAGI. This CDR3 contains 13 residues. CDR3: CATGQGLGYEQYF. The CDR3, as DNA: TGTGCCACCGGTCAGGGCTTGGGGTACGAGCAGTACTTC.